Each of the 8 T cell receptor beta chains below was sequenced from the same sample in a study of blood T cell repertoires in COVID-19. Assay: immunoSEQ multiplex PCR; the TCRdb copy retains only in-frame clones and omits some. The sample shows 200,000 or so clones, roughly 84% of them seen only once. The source material was peripheral blood. Receptors originate from a man aged 45 to 65 with COVID-19, enrolled during active disease.

This clone has only a few counts. CDR3 sequence: CASSLGDSYNSPLHF. As DNA, the CDR3 is TGTGCCAGCAGTTTAGGGGACAGCTATAATTCACCCCTCCACTTT. The chain carries TRBV28 and TRBJ1-6; 7 bases fit TRBD1. The CDR3 sequence is 15 residues long. The germline gives CDR1 MDHEN, CDR2 SYDVKM. V gave up 2 bases and J gave up 3 bases; unmatched junction bases: 1.

The CDR3 region is CATSFTPGGELFF. CDR3 bases: TGTGCCACCAGTTTCACCCCCGGCGGGGAGCTGTTTTTT. The chain has TRBV24-1 and TRBJ2-2; D unclear. Trimming cost V 6 bases and J 7 bases, with 11 bases left between them. CDR3 size: 13 residues. Per the germline V gene, CDR1 is KGHDR and CDR2 is SFDVKD.

The DNA of the CDR3 is TGTGCCAGCAGGTCGACAGGAGTTACTAATTCACCCCTCCACTTT. This gives the protein CASRSTGVTNSPLHF. The J gene is TRBJ1-6, the V gene TRBV6-6, with D possibly TRBD1 on 6 matching bases. Trimming took 6 bases from V and 6 from J, leaving 15 bases between them. CDR1 is MNHNY and CDR2 is SVGAGI in the germline V gene (reference sequence). This CDR3 is 15 amino acids long.

The V and J genes are TRBV27 and TRBJ1-4; D may be TRBD1 (6 bases). V was shortened by 2 bases and J by 7 bases, with 29 bases between the two germline ends. The CDR3 is made up of 20 amino acids. Germline lookup yields CDR1 MNHEY and CDR2 SMNVEV (reference sequence). The CDR3 is CASSLRGGGPASQVGEKLFF. CDR3 DNA: TGTGCCAGCAGTTTAAGGGGAGGGGGACCCGCATCCCAGGTAGGTGAAAAACTGTTTTTT.

The rearrangement joins TRBV7-2 to TRBJ2-1; no reliable D call. The length of the CDR3 is 15 residues. V was shortened by 6 bases and J by 4 bases, with 16 bases between the two germline ends. Germline lookup yields CDR1 SGHTA and CDR2 FQGNSA. This chain's CDR3 is CASRKAALRYNEQFF. The CDR3 region has the DNA TGTGCCAGCAGAAAGGCGGCACTGCGATACAATGAGCAGTTCTTC.

The rearrangement uses TRBV14 and TRBJ2-7; unclear D gene. Trimming left V 1 base short and J 6 bases short, with 7 bases between. This CDR3 comprises 12 residues. Per germline, CDR1 SGHDN and CDR2 FVKESK. The CDR3 here is CASSQVVSEQYF. In DNA, the CDR3 is TGTGCCAGCAGCCAAGTAGTCTCCGAGCAGTACTTC. Full variable domain (outside the CDR3, taken from reference TRBV14 and TRBJ2-7): EAGVTQFPSHSVIEKGQTVTLRCDPISGHDNLYWYRRVMGKEIKFLLHFVKESKQDESGMPNNRFLAERTGGTYSTLKVQPAELEDSGVYFCASSQVVSEQYFGPGTRLTVT.

This clone was seen only once. This chain connects TRBV30 to TRBJ2-3; 7 positions match TRBD2. Germline trimming cut 3 bases from V and 0 bases from J; bases unmatched to any gene: 6. CDR1 is GTSNPN and CDR2 is SVGIG in the germline V gene (reference sequence). CDR3 length: 15 amino acids. The CDR3 is CAWSGLVMSTDTQYF. The CDR3, as DNA: TGTGCCTGGAGCGGACTAGTTATGAGCACAGATACGCAGTATTTT.

The rearrangement joins TRBV5-8 to TRBJ2-5; no firm D call. Germline loops: CDR1 SGHTS, CDR2 YDEGEE. The CDR3 sequence is 12 residues long. V gave up 4 bases and J gave up 4 bases, with 8 bases separating them. The CDR3 region is CASSATLETQYF. CDR3 DNA: TGTGCCAGCAGCGCGACTTTAGAGACCCAGTACTTC.